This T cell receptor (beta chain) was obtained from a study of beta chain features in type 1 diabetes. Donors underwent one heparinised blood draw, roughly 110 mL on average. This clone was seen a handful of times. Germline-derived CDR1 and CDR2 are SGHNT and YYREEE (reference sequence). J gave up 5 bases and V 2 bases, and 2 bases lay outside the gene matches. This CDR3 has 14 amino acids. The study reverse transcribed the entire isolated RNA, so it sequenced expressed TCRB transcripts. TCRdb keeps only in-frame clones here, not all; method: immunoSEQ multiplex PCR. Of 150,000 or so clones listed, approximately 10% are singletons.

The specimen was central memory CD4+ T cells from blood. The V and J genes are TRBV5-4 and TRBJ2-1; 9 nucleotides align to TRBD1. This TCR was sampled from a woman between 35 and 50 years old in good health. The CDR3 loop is CASSLGTGNNEQFF. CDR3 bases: TGTGCCAGCAGCTTAGGGACAGGGAACAATGAGCAGTTCTTC.